The T cell receptor (beta chain) described here comes from a study of cytomegalovirus exposure and HLA in healthy donors. The method was immunoSEQ multiplex PCR; TCRdb's version includes in-frame clones alone and lacks a portion of them. The sample holds about 330,000 clones, around 86% seen once. The donors were part of the validation cohort of roughly 110 subjects. That cohort was separate from the first cohort, which comprised fewer than 800 subjects. This clone was seen a single time. The sequenced sample was PBMCs. The origin of this receptor is a woman aged 18-35 years in good health and CMV-seronegative.

CDR3 sequence: CASSDRDRSTDTQYF. The CDR3 nucleotides read TGTGCCAGCAGCGACCGGGACAGGAGCACAGATACGCAGTATTTT. The chain employs TRBV9 and TRBJ2-3; TRBD1 matches 8 bases. CDR3 length: 15 residues. From germline, CDR1 is SGDLS and CDR2 YYNGEE. The V and J ends lost 3 bases and 0 bases, in that order; junction bases with no gene match: 3.